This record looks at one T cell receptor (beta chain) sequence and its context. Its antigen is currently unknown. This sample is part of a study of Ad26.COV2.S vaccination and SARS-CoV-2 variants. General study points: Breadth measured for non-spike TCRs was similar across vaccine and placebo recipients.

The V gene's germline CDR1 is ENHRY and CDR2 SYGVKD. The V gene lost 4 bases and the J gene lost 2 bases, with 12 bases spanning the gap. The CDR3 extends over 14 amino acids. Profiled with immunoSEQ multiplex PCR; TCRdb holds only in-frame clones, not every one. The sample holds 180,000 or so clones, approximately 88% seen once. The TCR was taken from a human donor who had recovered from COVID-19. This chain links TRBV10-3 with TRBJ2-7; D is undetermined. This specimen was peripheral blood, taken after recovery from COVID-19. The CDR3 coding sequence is TGTGCCATCAGTGGGTGGTCAGCTCCCTACGAGCAGTACTTC. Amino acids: CAISGWSAPYEQYF.